This T cell receptor (beta chain) was documented in a study of blood T cell repertoires in COVID-19. About the study: Specimens from acute and convalescent COVID-19 originated in the United States, Italy and Spain.

V was cut by 0 bases and J by 8 bases, with 10 bases left in between. This CDR3 has 14 residues. Germline values: CDR1 LGHNA, CDR2 YNFKEQ. In the original analysis: By means of reference gene primer amplification, nucleated cell counts were estimated. Using immunoSEQ multiplex PCR, the repertoire was profiled, and TCRdb retains in-frame clones only, with some absent. V and J calls and clone size are as listed in that table; D and trimming were resolved from the DNA. The table records 150,000 or so clones, 85% of them present only once. This TCR came from a woman between 40 and 50 years old with active or convalescent COVID-19. This sequence joins TRBV4-2 and TRBJ1-4; TRBD1 might be the D (5 bases). The sequenced material came from peripheral blood. The CDR3 nucleotides read TGTGCCAGCAGCCAAGATCAGGGCCGGGAAAAACTGTTTTTT. Translation gives CASSQDQGREKLFF.